Listed below are T cell receptor beta chains from one sample, sequenced in a study of cytomegalovirus exposure and HLA in healthy donors. Generated by immunoSEQ multiplex PCR, the TCRdb table keeps only in-frame clones and is missing some. The repertoire holds over 100,000 clones, with more than 65% as singletons. The sample was PBMCs. These receptors all stem from a man in his forties in good health and CMV-seropositive. Both conserved end residues are part of each CDR3. D genes are given only for firm matches. Expanded clones get a size class; other rows say once, few or many, or leave the size out.

V,size,J,D,DNA,CDR3
TRBV30,few,TRBJ2-3,.,TGTGCCTGGAACCACGGTATAGATACGCAGTATTTT,CAWNHGIDTQYF
TRBV2,.,TRBJ2-3,TRBD2,TGTGCCAGCAGGGAGCGGGGGAGCACAGATACGCAGTATTTT,CASRERGSTDTQYF
TRBV5-1,once,TRBJ1-5,.,TGCGCCAGCAGCCAACTCCCTCCTATAGAGACAGGTTCGATTAATCAGCCCCAGCATTTT,CASSQLPPIETGSINQPQHF
TRBV9,few,TRBJ2-7,.,TGTGCCAGCAGCGTAGTTGTTAACTCCTACGAGCAGTACTTC,CASSVVVNSYEQYF
TRBV11-3,.,TRBJ2-5,.,TGTGCCAGCAGCCGGTACCAAGAGACCCAGTACTTC,CASSRYQETQYF
TRBV28,few,TRBJ1-2,TRBD1,TGTGCCAGCAGTCTATACAGGGGGGCCTATGGCTACACCTTC,CASSLYRGAYGYTF
TRBV5-1,.,TRBJ2-7,.,TGCGCCAGCAGCTTGGGGGACCCGGGGGACGAGCAGTACTTC,CASSLGDPGDEQYF
TRBV19,many,TRBJ1-1,.,TGTGCCAGTAGGCCCCGGACTGCCACTGAAGCTTTCTTT,CASRPRTATEAFF
TRBV11-3,.,TRBJ2-3,TRBD2,TGTGCCAGCAGCTTGGTAGCGGGGGGTACAGATACGCAGTATTTT,CASSLVAGGTDTQYF
TRBV7-6,.,TRBJ1-5,.,TGTGCCAGCAGCGTATCACAGGGACCGGATCAGCCCCAGCATTTT,CASSVSQGPDQPQHF
TRBV7-3,.,TRBJ1-3,.,TGTGCCAGCAGCTTGGTAGGGGCCAACTCTGGAAACACCATATATTTT,CASSLVGANSGNTIYF
TRBV4-1,few,TRBJ2-7,.,TGCGCCAGCAGCCCATCAGGCATGACCGGCTACGAGCAGTACTTC,CASSPSGMTGYEQYF
TRBV18,few,TRBJ1-3,TRBD1,TGTGCCAGCTCATCACAGGGGGCCGGCTCTGGAAACACCATATATTTT,CASSSQGAGSGNTIYF
TRBV29-1,.,TRBJ2-7,TRBD1,TGCAGCGTTGGAGGACAGGGCTACGAGCAGTACTTC,CSVGGQGYEQYF
TRBV28,.,TRBJ2-5,TRBD2,TGTGCCAGCAGTTCTCTTCCCCGGACTAGCGGGGTGGAGACCCAGTACTTC,CASSSLPRTSGVETQYF
TRBV10-3,.,TRBJ2-7,TRBD1,TGTGCCACCTCGGACAGGGGATCCGAGCAGTACTTC,CATSDRGSEQYF
TRBV7-9,.,TRBJ2-6,.,TGTGCCAGCAGCTTTTACAGGTCTTCTGGGGCCAACGTCCTGACTTTC,CASSFYRSSGANVLTF
TRBV10-3,.,TRBJ2-1,.,TGTGCCATCAGTGAGTCAGGGGCCTCCCTTATGGGCCCAGGCTCCTACAATGAGCAGTTCTTC,CAISESGASLMGPGSYNEQFF
TRBV5-1,.,TRBJ1-2,.,TGCGCCAGCAGCCCCGCGGCTAACTATGGCTACACCTTC,CASSPAANYGYTF
TRBV11-2,.,TRBJ2-1,.,TGTGCCAGCAGCCCCCAGGGGTCCTCGTACAATGAGCAGTTCTTC,CASSPQGSSYNEQFF
TRBV28,few,TRBJ1-5,.,TGTGCCAGCAGTTCAGGGATTAGCAATCAGCCCCAGCATTTT,CASSSGISNQPQHF
TRBV7-9,.,TRBJ2-7,TRBD1,TGTGCCAGCAGCCCTCCCTGGGCCGGGGACAGGAACCCGTACGAGCAGTACTTC,CASSPPWAGDRNPYEQYF
TRBV7-9,.,TRBJ2-2,TRBD1,TGTGCCAGCAGCCCGCGACAGGGGGCGGACACCGGGGAGCTGTTTTTT,CASSPRQGADTGELFF
TRBV4-3,.,TRBJ1-1,TRBD1,TGCGCCAGCAGCCGATCGACAGGGAGCACTGAAGCTTTCTTT,CASSRSTGSTEAFF
TRBV27,.,TRBJ1-6,.,TGTGCCAGCAGTTTTACGTATAGCGCACCCCTCCACTTT,CASSFTYSAPLHF
TRBV5-1,.,TRBJ1-1,.,TGCGCCAGCAGCTTACGGAGGGGAAGCACTGAAGCTTTCTTT,CASSLRRGSTEAFF
TRBV30,.,TRBJ2-7,TRBD1,TGTGCCTGGAGTCGGGGGACAGGGATCCACGAGCAGTACTTC,CAWSRGTGIHEQYF
TRBV5-1,.,TRBJ2-5,TRBD2,TGCGCCAGCAGCTTGGGCGGGGGACAAGAGACCCAGTACTTC,CASSLGGGQETQYF
TRBV7-9,.,TRBJ2-3,.,TGTGCCAGCAGCCCCCTGGGTGGTACCAACAGGGATACGCAGTATTTT,CASSPLGGTNRDTQYF
TRBV6-5,.,TRBJ2-1,TRBD2,TGTGCCAGCAGTTATTCGGGGGGGGCCCTGGGCAATGAGCAGTTCTTC,CASSYSGGALGNEQFF
TRBV7-9,few,TRBJ1-3,.,TGTGCCAGCAGACCGGGAGGGGGCTCTGGAAACACCATATATTTT,CASRPGGGSGNTIYF